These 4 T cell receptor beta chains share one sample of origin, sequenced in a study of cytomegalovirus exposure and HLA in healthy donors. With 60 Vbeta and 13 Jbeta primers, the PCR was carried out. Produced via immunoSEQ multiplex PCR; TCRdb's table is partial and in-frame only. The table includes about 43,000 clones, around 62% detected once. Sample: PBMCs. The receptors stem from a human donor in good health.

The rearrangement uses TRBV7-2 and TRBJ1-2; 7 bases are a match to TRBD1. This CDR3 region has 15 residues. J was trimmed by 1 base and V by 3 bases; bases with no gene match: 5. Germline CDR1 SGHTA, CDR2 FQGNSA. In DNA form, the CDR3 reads TGTGCCAGCAGCTTGACAGGGCCTGTTAACTATGGCTACACCTTC. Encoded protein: CASSLTGPVNYGYTF.

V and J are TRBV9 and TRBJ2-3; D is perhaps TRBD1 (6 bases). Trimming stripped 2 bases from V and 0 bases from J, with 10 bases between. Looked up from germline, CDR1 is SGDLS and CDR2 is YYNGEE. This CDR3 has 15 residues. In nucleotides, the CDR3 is TGTGCCAGCAGCGTTCTGGGACATAGCACAGATACGCAGTATTTT. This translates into CASSVLGHSTDTQYF.

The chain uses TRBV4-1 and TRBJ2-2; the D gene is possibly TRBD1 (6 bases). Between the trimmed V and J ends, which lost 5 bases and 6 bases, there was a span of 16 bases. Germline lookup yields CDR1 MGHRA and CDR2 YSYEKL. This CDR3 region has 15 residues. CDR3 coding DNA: TGCGCCAGCAGCTACACAGGGATCGATCCCGGGGAGCTGTTTTTT. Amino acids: CASSYTGIDPGELFF.

CDR3 in amino acids: CASTLDGANSPLHF. DNA for the CDR3: TGTGCCAGCACACTCGACGGAGCTAATTCACCCCTCCACTTT. V usage is TRBV6-1 and J usage is TRBJ1-6, with no clear D. CDR3 length: 14 residues. V gave up 7 bases and J gave up 6 bases, with 13 bases separating them. Germline V gene sequence: CDR1 MNHNS, CDR2 SASEGT.